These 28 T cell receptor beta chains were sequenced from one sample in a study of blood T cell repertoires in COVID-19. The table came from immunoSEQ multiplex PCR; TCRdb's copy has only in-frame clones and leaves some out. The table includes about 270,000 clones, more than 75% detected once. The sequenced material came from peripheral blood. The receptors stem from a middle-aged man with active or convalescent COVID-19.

CDR3 DNA sequence: TGTGCCAGCAGTTTATGGGGGACAGGGGGCTATGGCTACACCTTC. It encodes CASSLWGTGGYGYTF. The V call is TRBV28, the J call TRBJ1-2; 11 bases match TRBD1. With V trimmed by 0 bases and J by 4 bases, 1 base remained unmatched. Looked up from germline, CDR1 is MDHEN and CDR2 is SYDVKM. The CDR3 has 15 residues.

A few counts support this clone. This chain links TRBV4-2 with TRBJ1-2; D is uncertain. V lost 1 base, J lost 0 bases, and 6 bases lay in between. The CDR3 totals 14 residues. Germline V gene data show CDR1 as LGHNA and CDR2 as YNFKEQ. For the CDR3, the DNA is TGTGCCAGCAGCCAAGGTGCGGCTAACTATGGCTACACCTTC. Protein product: CASSQGAANYGYTF.

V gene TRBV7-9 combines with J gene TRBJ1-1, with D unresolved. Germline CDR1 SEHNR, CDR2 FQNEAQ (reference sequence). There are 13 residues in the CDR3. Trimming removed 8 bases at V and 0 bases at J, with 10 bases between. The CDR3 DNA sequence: TGTGCCAGCGGGAGAACTCTGAACACTGAAGCTTTCTTT. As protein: CASGRTLNTEAFF.

CDR3 coding DNA: TGTGCCAGCAGCTTAGGGTGGAGCGGGAGTTTGGATGAGCAGTTCTTC. Protein product: CASSLGWSGSLDEQFF. This sequence joins TRBV7-9 and TRBJ2-1, with 8 bases identical to TRBD2. With 1 base clipped from V and 8 bases from J, the junction kept 10 bases outside the gene matches. CDR3 length: 16 residues. Germline CDR1 and CDR2: SEHNR and FQNEAQ (reference sequence).

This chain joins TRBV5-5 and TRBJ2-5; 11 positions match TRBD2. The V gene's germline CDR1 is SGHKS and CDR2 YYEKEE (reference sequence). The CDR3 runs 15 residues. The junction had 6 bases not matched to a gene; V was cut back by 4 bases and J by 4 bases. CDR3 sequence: CASSAPGLAGETQYF. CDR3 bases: TGTGCCAGCAGCGCCCCCGGACTAGCGGGAGAGACCCAGTACTTC.

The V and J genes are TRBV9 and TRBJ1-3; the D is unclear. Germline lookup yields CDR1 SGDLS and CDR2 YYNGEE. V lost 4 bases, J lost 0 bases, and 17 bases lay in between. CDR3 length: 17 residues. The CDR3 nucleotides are TGTGCCAGCAGCCCCCGGACGGGGTTGAGCTCTGGAAACACCATATATTTT. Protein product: CASSPRTGLSSGNTIYF.

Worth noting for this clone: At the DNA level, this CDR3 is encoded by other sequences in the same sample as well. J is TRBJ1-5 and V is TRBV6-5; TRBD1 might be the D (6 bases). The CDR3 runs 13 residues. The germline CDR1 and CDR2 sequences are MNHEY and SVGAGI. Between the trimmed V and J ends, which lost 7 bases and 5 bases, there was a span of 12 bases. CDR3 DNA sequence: TGTGCCAGCACCCCGACAGGAGATCAGCCCCAGCATTTT. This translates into CASTPTGDQPQHF.

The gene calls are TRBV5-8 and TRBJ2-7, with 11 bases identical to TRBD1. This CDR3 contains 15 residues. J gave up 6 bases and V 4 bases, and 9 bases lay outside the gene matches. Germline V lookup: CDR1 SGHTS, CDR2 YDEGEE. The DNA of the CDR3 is TGTGCCAGCAGCCCGTGGACAGGGGGCTCTCCCGAGCAGTACTTC. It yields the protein CASSPWTGGSPEQYF.

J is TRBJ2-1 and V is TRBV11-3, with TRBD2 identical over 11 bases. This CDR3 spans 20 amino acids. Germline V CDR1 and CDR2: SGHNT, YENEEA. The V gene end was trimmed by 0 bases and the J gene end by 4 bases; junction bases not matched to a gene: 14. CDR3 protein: CASSLDRGSSGRSWYNEQFF. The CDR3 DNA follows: TGTGCCAGCAGCTTAGATAGGGGTTCTAGCGGGAGGTCCTGGTACAATGAGCAGTTCTTC.

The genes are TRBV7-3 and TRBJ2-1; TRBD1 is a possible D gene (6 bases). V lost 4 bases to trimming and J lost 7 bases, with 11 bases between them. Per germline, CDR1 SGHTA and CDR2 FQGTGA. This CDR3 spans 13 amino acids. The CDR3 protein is CASSSQGWNEQFF. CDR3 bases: TGTGCCAGCAGCTCACAGGGTTGGAATGAGCAGTTCTTC.

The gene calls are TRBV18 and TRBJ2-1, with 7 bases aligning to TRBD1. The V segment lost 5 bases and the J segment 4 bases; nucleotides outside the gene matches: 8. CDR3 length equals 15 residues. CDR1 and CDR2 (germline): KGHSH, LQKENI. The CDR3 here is CASSVVGTAYNEQFF. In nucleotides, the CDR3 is TGTGCCAGCTCAGTTGTCGGGACAGCATACAATGAGCAGTTCTTC.

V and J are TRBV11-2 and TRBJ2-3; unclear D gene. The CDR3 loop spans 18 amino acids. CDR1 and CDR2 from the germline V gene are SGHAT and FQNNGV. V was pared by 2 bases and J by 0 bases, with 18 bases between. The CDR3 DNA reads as TGTGCCAGCAGCTTAATTTTGGGCCAGACGATGAGCACAGATACGCAGTATTTT. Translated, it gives CASSLILGQTMSTDTQYF. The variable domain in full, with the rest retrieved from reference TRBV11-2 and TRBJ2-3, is EAGVAQSPRYKIIEKRQSVAFWCNPISGHATLYWYQQILGQGPKLLIQFQNNGVVDDSQLPKDRFSAERLKGVDSTLKIQPAKLEDSAVYLCASSLILGQTMSTDTQYFGPGTRLTVL.

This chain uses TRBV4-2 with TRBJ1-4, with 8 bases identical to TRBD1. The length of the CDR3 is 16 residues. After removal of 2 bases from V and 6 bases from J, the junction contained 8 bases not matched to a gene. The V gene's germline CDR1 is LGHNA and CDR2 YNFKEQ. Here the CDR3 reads CASSQPQDRVDEKLFF. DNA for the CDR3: TGTGCCAGCAGCCAACCTCAGGACAGGGTTGATGAAAAACTGTTTTTT.

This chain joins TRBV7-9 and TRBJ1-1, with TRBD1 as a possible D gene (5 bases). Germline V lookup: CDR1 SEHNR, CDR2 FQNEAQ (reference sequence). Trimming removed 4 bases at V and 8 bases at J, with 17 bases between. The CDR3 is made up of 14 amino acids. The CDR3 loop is CASSSELQGFEAFF. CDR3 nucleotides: TGTGCCAGCAGCTCGGAACTCCAGGGATTCGAAGCTTTCTTT. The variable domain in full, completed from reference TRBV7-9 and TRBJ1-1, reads DTGVSQNPRHKITKRGQNVTFRCDPISEHNRLYWYRQTLGQGPEFLTYFQNEAQLEKSRLLSDRFSAERPKGSFSTLEIQRTEQGDSAMYLCASSSELQGFEAFFGQGTRLTVV.

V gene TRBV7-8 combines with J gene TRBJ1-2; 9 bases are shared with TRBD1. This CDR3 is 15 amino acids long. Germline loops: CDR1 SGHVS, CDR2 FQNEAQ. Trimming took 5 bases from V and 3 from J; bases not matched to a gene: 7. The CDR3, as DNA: TGTGCCAGCAGCCCGCGGACAGGGGTACACTATGGCTACACCTTC. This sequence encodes CASSPRTGVHYGYTF.

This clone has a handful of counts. CDR3 bases: TGTGCCAGCAGCTTAGCTGGCAGGGGAGTAAACTCACCCCTCCACTTT. Its translation: CASSLAGRGVNSPLHF. The genes are TRBV11-2 and TRBJ1-6; maybe TRBD1 (6 bases). Germline lookup yields CDR1 SGHAT and CDR2 FQNNGV. V lost 1 base to trimming and J lost 10 bases, with 17 bases between them. This CDR3 is 16 amino acids long.

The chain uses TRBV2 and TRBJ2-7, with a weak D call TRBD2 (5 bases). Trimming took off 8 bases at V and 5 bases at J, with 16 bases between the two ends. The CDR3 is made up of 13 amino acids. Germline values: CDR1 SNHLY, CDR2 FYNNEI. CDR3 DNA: TGTGCCAGCGAGGGTCCCCCCCTTCACGAGCAGTACTTC. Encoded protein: CASEGPPLHEQYF.

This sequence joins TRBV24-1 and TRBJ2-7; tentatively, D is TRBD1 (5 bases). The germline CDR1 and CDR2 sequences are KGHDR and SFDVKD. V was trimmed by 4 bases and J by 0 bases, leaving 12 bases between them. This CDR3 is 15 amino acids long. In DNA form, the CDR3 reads TGTGCCACCAGTGACTCCAGGGAAACCTCCTACGAGCAGTACTTC. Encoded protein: CATSDSRETSYEQYF.

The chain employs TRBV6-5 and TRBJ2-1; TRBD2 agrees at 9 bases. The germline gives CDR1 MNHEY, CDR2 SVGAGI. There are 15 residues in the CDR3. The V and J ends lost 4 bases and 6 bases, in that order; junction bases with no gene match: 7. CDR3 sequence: CASSWLSGSSNEQFF. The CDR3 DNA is TGTGCCAGCAGTTGGCTTAGCGGGAGTTCCAATGAGCAGTTCTTC.

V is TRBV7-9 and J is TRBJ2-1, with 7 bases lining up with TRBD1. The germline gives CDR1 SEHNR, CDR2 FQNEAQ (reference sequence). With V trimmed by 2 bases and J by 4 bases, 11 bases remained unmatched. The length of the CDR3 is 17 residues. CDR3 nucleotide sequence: TGTGCCAGCAGCTTAAGATTGGGGACAGACTATTACAATGAGCAGTTCTTC. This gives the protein CASSLRLGTDYYNEQFF. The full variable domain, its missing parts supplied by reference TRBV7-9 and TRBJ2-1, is DTGVSQNPRHKITKRGQNVTFRCDPISEHNRLYWYRQTLGQGPEFLTYFQNEAQLEKSRLLSDRFSAERPKGSFSTLEIQRTEQGDSAMYLCASSLRLGTDYYNEQFFGPGTRLTVL.

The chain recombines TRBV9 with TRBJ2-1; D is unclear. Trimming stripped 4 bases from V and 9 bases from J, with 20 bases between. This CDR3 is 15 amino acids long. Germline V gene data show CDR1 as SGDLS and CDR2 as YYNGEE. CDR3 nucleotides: TGTGCCAGCAGCCCCAGTTCGGGTGCGCCGGGTGAGCAGTTCTTC. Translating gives CASSPSSGAPGEQFF.

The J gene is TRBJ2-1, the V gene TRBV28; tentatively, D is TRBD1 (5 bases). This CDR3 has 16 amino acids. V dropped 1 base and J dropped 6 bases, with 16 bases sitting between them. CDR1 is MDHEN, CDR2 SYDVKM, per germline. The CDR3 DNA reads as TGTGCCAGCAGTTTATTGGGCCGGCAGGGTGGCAATGAGCAGTTCTTC. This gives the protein CASSLLGRQGGNEQFF.

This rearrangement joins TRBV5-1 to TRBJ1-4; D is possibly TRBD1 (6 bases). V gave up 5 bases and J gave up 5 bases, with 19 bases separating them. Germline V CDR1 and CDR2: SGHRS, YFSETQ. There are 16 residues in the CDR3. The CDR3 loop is CASSYYKGGINEKLFF. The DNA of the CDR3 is TGCGCCAGCAGTTATTATAAAGGGGGTATCAATGAAAAACTGTTTTTT. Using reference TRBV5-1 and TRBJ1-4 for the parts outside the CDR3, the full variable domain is KAGVTQTPRYLIKTRGQQVTLSCSPISGHRSVSWYQQTPGQGLQFLFEYFSETQRNKGNFPGRFSGRQFSNSRSEMNVSTLELGDSALYLCASSYYKGGINEKLFFGSGTQLSVL.

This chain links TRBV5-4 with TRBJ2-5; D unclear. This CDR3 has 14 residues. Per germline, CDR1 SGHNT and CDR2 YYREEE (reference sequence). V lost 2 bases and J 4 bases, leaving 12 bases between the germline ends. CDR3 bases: TGTGCCAGCAGCTTTTTGCAGGATAGAGAGACCCAGTACTTC. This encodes CASSFLQDRETQYF.

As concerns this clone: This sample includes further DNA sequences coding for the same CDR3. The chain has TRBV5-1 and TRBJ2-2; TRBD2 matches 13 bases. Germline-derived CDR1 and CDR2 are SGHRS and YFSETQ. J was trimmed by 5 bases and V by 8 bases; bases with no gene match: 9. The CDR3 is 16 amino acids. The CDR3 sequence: CASSNGLAGVTGELFF. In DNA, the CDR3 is TGCGCCAGTAGCAACGGACTAGCGGGAGTTACCGGGGAGCTGTTTTTT.

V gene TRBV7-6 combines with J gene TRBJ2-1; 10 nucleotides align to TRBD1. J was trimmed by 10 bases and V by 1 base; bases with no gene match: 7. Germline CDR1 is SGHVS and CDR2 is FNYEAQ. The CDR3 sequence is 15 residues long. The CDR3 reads CASSLVPGQGKEQFF. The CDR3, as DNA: TGTGCCAGCAGCTTAGTCCCGGGACAGGGGAAAGAGCAGTTCTTC.

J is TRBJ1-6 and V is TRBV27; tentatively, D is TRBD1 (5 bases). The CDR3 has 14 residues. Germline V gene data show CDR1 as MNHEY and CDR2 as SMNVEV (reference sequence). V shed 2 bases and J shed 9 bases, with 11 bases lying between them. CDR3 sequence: CASSLEGVASPLHF. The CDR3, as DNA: TGTGCCAGCAGTTTAGAAGGGGTAGCTTCACCCCTCCACTTT.

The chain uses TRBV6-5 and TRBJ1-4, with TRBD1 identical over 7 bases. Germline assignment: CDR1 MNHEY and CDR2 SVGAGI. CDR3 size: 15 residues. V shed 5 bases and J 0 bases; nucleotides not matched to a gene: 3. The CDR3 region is CASSRTGTTNEKLFF. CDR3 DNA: TGTGCCAGCAGTCGGACAGGCACAACTAATGAAAAACTGTTTTTT.